This T cell receptor beta chain was sequenced for a study of regulatory T cells in long-lasting Graves disease. Documented time point: newly diagnosed GD, antithyroid drugs for less than 3 months. There was RNA extracted from PBMCs, and the TCR library was made from it. The patients were enrolled through endocrinology in Xi'an, China. Sequencing libraries for TCR beta were prepared with iRepertoire HTBI primers and Arm-PCR of CDR3 regions. TCRdb used MiXCR to reprocess the multiplex PCR reads, holding one entry per CDR3 protein. The table shows roughly 420,000 distinct CDR3 sequences, with over 15% occurring only once. This clonotype was recorded at least ten times. CDR3 size: 16 residues. Trimming cost V 3 bases and J 4 bases; bases outside gene matches: 6. CDR1 LGHDT and CDR2 YNNKEL come from the germline V gene (reference sequence). These same records also appear under a second study, on T cells in Graves' hyperthyroidism and ophthalmopathy. That source adds: Blood held most thyroid clonotypes expanded above 0.001 frequency.

The sequence was collected from a woman in her 30s with Graves disease. The starting material was peripheral blood mononuclear cells (PBMCs), obtained at new diagnosis, from a patient treated with antithyroid drugs. The J gene is TRBJ1-4, the V gene TRBV3-1, with 9 bases lining up with TRBD1. The chain's CDR3 is CASSHMTGGGNEKLFF. The CDR3 DNA is TGTGCCAGCAGCCACATGACAGGGGGAGGTAATGAAAAACTGTTTTTT.